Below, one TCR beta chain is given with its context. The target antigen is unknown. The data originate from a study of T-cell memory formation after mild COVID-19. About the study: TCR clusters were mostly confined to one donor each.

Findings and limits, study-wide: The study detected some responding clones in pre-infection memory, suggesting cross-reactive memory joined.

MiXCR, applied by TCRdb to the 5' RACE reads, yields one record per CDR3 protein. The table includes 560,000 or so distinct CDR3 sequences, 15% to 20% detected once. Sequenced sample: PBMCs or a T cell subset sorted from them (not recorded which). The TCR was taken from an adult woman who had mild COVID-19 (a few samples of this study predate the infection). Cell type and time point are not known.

As DNA, the CDR3 is TGTGCCAGCAGCTTTAAGGCACCCCCCTCAGGGGGGGCCAACGTCCTGACTTTC. Its translation is CASSFKAPPSGGANVLTF. This chain connects TRBV7-8 to TRBJ2-6, with TRBD1 as a possible D gene (5 bases). The CDR3 runs to 18 residues. Trimming removed 3 bases at V and 4 bases at J, with 19 bases between. Germline-derived CDR1 and CDR2 are SGHVS and FQNEAQ.